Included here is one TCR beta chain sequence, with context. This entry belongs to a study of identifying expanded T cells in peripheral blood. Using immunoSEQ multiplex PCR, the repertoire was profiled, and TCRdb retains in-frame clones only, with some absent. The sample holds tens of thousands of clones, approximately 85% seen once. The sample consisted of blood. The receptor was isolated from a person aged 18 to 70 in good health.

The CDR3 loop is CASSKGHSYEQYF. The DNA for the CDR3 is TGTGCCAGCAGCAAGGGGCACTCCTACGAGCAGTACTTC. The chain employs TRBV6-4 and TRBJ2-7; maybe TRBD1 (5 bases). The CDR3 totals 13 residues. V lost 6 bases to trimming and J lost 0 bases, with 9 bases between them. Germline V CDR1 and CDR2: MRHNA, SNTAGT.